This is a list of T cell receptor beta chains from one sample in a study of cytomegalovirus exposure and HLA in healthy donors. TCRdb's table, derived via immunoSEQ multiplex PCR, lists solely in-frame clones and lacks some. The table lists about 82,000 clones, around 85% of them singletons. The material sequenced was PBMCs. These receptors originate from a human donor in good health. Each CDR3 is given with its conserved first and last residue.

TRBV19,CASSQTGREQYF
TRBV6-1,CASSTGLNTEAFF
TRBV7-8,CASSSLGVADSYEQYF
TRBV6-5,CASSYRGATQYF
TRBV6-5,CASSYRVEAFF
TRBV14,CASKRASAVTEAFF
TRBV27,CASSLYRSSYNEQFF
TRBV19,CASSPTDYGYTF
TRBV7-9,CASSLQGVGYGYTF
TRBV9,CASSGGGGTGELFF
TRBV6-5,CASSVGQSGSPLHF
TRBV14,CASSQVDRGQDGYTF
TRBV6-1,CASIGPGTVHEQYF
TRBV25-1,CASSAPGGIQPQHF
TRBV6-5,CASGLAGPYEQYF
TRBV4-1,CASSQVPRGSSEAFF
TRBV29-1,CSVSPGTSGGETQYF
TRBV5-6,CASSLGQLNSPLHF
TRBV7-6,CASSLSSGTGGSGYTF
TRBV18,CASSLTGTEAFF
TRBV7-9,CASSLGQPKAGNTIYF
TRBV9,CASSVWATGELFF
TRBV2,CASRQGDEQYF
TRBV13,CASSPFTGGINYGYTF
TRBV4-3,CASRLSGENTGELFF
TRBV7-9,CASSPTTGANTEAFF
TRBV25-1,CASTPTGFYSGNTIYF
TRBV5-4,CASSARGGGNEQFF
TRBV19,CASSTGGTYEQYF
TRBV19,CASNNRDSGNTIYF
TRBV19,CASSILGQGNTEAFF
TRBV7-8,CASSLQGAQPQHF
TRBV2,CASSDYREETQYF
TRBV6-5,CASSYLDRVEQYF
TRBV5-1,CASSLALTSTDTQYF
TRBV12-2,CASRSRTPGQSYEQYF
TRBV6-5,CASRPGQGTDTQYF
TRBV9,CASSDPLSGGHTDTQYF
TRBV6-5,CASKGGQGGEKLFF
TRBV9,CASSVEGTGGYEQYF
TRBV9,CASSVDSGGYTF
TRBV5-6,CASTPTNTGELFF
TRBV7-2,CASSLALAGGLSDF
TRBV19,CASSMTASSGNTIYF
TRBV6-1,CASSPLGGFGYTF
TRBV5-1,CASSYGQGPGVAFF
TRBV19,CASSWLAGGYNEQFF
TRBV29-1,CSVRGGATNEKLFF
TRBV4-3,CASSRSRATGYYGYTF
TRBV27,CASSLTGNTGELFF
TRBV10-1,CATRLAGGPMFF
TRBV27,CASTTGGHEQFF